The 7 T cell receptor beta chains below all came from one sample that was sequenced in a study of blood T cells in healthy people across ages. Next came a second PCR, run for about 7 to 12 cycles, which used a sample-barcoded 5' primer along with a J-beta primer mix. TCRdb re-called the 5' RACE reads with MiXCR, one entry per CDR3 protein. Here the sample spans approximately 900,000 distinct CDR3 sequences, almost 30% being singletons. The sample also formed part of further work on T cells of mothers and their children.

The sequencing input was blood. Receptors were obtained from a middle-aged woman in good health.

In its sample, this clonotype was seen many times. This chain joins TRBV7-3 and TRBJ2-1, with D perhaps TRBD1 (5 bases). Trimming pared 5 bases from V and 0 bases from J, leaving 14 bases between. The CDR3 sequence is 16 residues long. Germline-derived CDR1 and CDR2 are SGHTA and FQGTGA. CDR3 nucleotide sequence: TGTGCCAGCAGCGTCCTCAGGGCCGACTCCTACAATGAGCAGTTCTTC. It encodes CASSVLRADSYNEQFF.

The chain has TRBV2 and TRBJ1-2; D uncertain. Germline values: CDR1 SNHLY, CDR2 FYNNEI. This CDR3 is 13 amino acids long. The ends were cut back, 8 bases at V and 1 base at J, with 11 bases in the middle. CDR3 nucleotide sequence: TGTGCCAGCGTATTTGGTGGTAACTATGGCTACACCTTC. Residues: CASVFGGNYGYTF.

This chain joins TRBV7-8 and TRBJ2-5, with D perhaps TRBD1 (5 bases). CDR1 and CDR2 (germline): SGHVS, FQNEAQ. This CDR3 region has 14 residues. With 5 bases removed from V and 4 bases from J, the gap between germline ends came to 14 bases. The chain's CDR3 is CASSHRLQVETQYF. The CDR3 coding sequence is TGTGCCAGCAGCCATAGGTTACAGGTAGAGACCCAGTACTTC.

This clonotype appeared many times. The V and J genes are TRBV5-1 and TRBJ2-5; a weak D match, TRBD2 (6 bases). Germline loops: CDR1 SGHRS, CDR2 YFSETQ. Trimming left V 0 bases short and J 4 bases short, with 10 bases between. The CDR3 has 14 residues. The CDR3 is CASSLGGERETQYF. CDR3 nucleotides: TGCGCCAGCAGCTTGGGCGGGGAGCGAGAGACCCAGTACTTC.

Here the CDR3 DNA reads TGTGCCAGCAGCCCCGGTACGGGGCCGGGCAATGAGCAGTTCTTC. Amino acids: CASSPGTGPGNEQFF. The chain carries TRBV7-3 and TRBJ2-1, with D perhaps TRBD1 or TRBD2 (5 bases each). The V and J ends lost 5 bases and 6 bases respectively, with 17 bases between them. The V gene's germline CDR1 is SGHTA and CDR2 FQGTGA. The CDR3 runs to 15 residues. Full variable domain (outside the CDR3, taken from reference TRBV7-3 and TRBJ2-1): GAGVSQTPSNKVTEKGKYVELRCDPISGHTALYWYRQSLGQGPEFLIYFQGTGAADDSGLPNDRFFAVRPEGSVSTLKIQRTERGDSAVYLCASSPGTGPGNEQFFGPGTRLTVL.

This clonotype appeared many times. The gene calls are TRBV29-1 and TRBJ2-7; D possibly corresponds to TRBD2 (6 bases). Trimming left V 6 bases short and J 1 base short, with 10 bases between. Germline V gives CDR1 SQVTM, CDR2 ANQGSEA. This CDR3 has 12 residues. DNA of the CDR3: TGCAGCGTAACGGAGGGATCCTACGAGCAGTACTTC. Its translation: CSVTEGSYEQYF.

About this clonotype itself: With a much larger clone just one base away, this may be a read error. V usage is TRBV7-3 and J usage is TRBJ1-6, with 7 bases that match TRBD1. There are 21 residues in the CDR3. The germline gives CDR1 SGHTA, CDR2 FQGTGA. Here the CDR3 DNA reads TGTGCCGGCAGCTTAGGGGGCAGACGCGTGATAATGAGCTCCTATAATTCACCCCTCCACTTT. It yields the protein CAGSLGGRRVIMSSYNSPLHF.